The clone carrying this TCR beta chain was seen at least ten times. Its antigen is currently unknown. This CDR3 is 15 amino acids long. Germline V CDR1 and CDR2: MDHEN, SYDVKM. Trimming took 6 bases from V and 4 from J; bases not matched to a gene: 8. This sample was included in a study of identical twins. Overall study results and limits: Models underestimated TCR alpha sharing (out-of-frame) in monozygotic twins. Some out-of-frame alpha sequences were shared by twins, and these showed excess low generation probability. In drawing conclusions, the study used cross-sectional statistical analysis and did not follow the same donors.

Unique molecular identifiers were present on the cDNA, and a universal primer site came from template switching. TCRdb reprocessed the 5' RACE reads via MiXCR and lists one record per CDR3 protein. Of 500,000 to 650,000 distinct CDR3 sequences listed, roughly 7.1% are singletons. The sample also formed part of further work on yellow fever vaccine responses in identical twins.

The rearrangement links TRBV28 to TRBJ1-5, with 8 bases matching TRBD1. The TCR sequence derives from a young woman in good health. Sequencing used PBMCs. DNA of the CDR3: TGTGCCAGCAGCCCCGGGACAGGACGGAATCAGCCCCAGCATTTT. Translated: CASSPGTGRNQPQHF.